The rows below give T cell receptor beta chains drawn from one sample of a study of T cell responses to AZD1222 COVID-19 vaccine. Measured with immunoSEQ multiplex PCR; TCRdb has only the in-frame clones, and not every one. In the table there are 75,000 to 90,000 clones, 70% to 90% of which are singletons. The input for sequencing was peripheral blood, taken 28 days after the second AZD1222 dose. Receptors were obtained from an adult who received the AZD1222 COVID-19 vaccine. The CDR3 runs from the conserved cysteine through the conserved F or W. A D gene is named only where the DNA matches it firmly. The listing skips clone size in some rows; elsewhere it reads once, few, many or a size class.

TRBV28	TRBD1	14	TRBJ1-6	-	TGTGCCAGCAGCTTCCGGACAGGCTCTTCACCCCTCCACTTT	CASSFRTGSSPLHF
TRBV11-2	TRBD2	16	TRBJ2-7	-	TGTGCCAGCAGCAAATCGACTAGCGGGAGGATCTACGAGCAGTACTTC	CASSKSTSGRIYEQYF
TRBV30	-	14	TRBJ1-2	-	TGTGCCTGGAGCTACCAATGGGGTAACTATGGCTACACCTTC	CAWSYQWGNYGYTF
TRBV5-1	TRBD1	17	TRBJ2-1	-	TGCGCCAGCAGCCGAAACCCCGGGACAGGGTTATACAATGAGCAGTTCTTC	CASSRNPGTGLYNEQFF
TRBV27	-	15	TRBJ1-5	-	TGTGCCAGCAGTGGGGCAGGGCAGAGCAATCAGCCCCAGCATTTT	CASSGAGQSNQPQHF
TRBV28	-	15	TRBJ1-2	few	TGTGCCAGCAGTTTTAGGGCGGACTCTAACTATGGCTACACCTTC	CASSFRADSNYGYTF
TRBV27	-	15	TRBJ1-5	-	TGTGCCAGCAGTACTTGGTCAGGGTCCAATCAGCCCCAGCATTTT	CASSTWSGSNQPQHF
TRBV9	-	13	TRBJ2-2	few	TGTGCCAGCAGCTACGGAGGTTCCGGGGAGCTGTTTTTT	CASSYGGSGELFF
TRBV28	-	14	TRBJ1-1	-	TGTGCCAGCAGTCCTCGAGGCGTGGGCACTGAAGCTTTCTTT	CASSPRGVGTEAFF
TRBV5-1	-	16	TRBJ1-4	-	TGCGCCAGCAGCTCGGTGGCAGGGCTTCGACGTGAAAAACTGTTTTTT	CASSSVAGLRREKLFF